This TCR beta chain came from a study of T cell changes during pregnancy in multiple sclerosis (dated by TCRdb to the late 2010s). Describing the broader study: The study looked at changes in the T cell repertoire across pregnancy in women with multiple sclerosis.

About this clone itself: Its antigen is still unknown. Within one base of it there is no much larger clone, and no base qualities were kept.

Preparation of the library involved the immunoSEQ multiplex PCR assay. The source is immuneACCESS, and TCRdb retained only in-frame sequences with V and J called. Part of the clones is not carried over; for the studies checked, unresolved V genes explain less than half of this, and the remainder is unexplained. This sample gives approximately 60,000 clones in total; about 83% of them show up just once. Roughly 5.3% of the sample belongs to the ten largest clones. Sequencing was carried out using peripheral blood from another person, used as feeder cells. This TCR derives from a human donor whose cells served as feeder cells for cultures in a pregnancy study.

The CDR3: CAMKGQTNQPQHF. The nucleotides read TGCGCCATGAAGGGACAGACCAATCAGCCCCAGCATTTT. The rearranged segments are TRBV10-1 and TRBJ1-5; the central 7 bases match TRBD1. Looking up the germline V gene (reference sequence) yields CDR1 WNHNN and CDR2 SYGVQD. Trimming accounts for 10 bases at V and 3 bases at J, while the number of junction bases matched to no gene is 6. There are 13 amino acids in the CDR3, from cysteine to phenylalanine inclusive. The DNA shown is the 39-base CDR3, in frame from base 1.